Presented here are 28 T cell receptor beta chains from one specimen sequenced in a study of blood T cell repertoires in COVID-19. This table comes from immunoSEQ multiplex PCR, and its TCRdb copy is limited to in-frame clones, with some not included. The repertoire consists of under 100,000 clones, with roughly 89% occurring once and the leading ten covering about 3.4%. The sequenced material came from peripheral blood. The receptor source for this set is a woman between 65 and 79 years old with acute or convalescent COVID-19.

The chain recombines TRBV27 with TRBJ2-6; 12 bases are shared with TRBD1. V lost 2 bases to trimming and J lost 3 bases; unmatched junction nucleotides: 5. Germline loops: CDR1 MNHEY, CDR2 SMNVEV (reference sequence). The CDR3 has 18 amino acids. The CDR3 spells CASSLRGQGAGGANVLTF. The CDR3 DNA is TGTGCCAGCAGTTTAAGGGGACAGGGGGCAGGTGGGGCCAACGTCCTGACTTTC.

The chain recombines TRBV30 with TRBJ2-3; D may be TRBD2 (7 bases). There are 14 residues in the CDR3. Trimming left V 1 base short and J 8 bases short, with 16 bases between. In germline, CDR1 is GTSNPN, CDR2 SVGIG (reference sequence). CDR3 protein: CAWSDGGRGGTQYF. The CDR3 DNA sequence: TGTGCCTGGAGTGATGGCGGGAGAGGGGGTACGCAGTATTTT.

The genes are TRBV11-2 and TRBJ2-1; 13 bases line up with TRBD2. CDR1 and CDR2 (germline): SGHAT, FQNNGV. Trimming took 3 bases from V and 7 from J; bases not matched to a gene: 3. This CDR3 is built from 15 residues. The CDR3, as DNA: TGTGCCAGCAGCTTCCAGGGACTAGCGGGGAATGAGCAGTTCTTC. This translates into CASSFQGLAGNEQFF.

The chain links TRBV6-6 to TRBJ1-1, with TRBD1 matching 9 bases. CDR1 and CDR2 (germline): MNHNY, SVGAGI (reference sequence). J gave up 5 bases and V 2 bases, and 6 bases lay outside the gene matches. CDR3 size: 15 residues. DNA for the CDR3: TGTGCCAGCAGTTACCCTGGACAGGGGATAACTGAAGCTTTCTTT. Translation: CASSYPGQGITEAFF.

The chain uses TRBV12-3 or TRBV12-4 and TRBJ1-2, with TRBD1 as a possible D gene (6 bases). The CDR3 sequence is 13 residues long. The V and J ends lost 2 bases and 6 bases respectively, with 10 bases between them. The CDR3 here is CASSLHRDDGYTF. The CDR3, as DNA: TGTGCCAGCAGTTTACACAGGGATGATGGCTACACCTTC.

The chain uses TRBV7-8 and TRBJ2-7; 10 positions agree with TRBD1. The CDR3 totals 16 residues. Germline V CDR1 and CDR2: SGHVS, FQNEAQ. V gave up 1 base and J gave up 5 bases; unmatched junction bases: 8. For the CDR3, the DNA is TGTGCCAGCAGCTTAGGGAACCGGGACAGGGGACACGAGCAGTACTTC. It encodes CASSLGNRDRGHEQYF.

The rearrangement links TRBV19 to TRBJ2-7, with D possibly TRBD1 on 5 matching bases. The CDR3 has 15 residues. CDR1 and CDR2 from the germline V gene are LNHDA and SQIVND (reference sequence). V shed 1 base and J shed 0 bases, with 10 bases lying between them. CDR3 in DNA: TGTGCCAGTAGTATAGGGCAGGGTTACTCCTACGAGCAGTACTTC. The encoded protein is CASSIGQGYSYEQYF.

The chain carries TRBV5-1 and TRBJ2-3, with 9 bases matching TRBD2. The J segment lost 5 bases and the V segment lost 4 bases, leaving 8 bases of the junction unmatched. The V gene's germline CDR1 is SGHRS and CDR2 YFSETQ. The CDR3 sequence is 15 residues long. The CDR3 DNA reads TGCGCCAGCAGCCCGGGGGTAGCGGGAGTAGATACGCAGTATTTT. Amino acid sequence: CASSPGVAGVDTQYF.

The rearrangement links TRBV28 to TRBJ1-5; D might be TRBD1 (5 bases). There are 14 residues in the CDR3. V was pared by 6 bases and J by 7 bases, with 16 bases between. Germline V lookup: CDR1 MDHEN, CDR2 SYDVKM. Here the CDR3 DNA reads TGTGCCAGCAGACAGGAACACATAGCCCAGCCCCAGCATTTT. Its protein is CASRQEHIAQPQHF.

CDR3 protein: CASSVMAGPYNEQFF. The DNA for the CDR3 is TGTGCCAGTAGTGTGATGGCGGGGCCATACAATGAGCAGTTCTTC. This chain uses TRBV19 with TRBJ2-1; D might be TRBD2 (6 bases). The germline gives CDR1 LNHDA, CDR2 SQIVND (reference sequence). V dropped 5 bases and J dropped 4 bases, with 15 bases sitting between them. This CDR3 comprises 15 residues.

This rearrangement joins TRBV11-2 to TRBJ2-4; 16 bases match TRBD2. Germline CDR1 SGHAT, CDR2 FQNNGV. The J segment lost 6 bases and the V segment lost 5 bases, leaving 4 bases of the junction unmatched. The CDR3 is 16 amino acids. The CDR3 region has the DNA TGTGCCAGCAGCCGGGGACTAGCGGGGGGGACAAACATTCAGTACTTC. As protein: CASSRGLAGGTNIQYF.

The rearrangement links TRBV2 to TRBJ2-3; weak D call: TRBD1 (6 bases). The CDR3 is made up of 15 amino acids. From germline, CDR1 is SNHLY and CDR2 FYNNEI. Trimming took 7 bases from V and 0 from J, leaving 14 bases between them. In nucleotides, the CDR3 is TGTGCCAGCAAAATTGGGGGCTCTAGCACAGATACGCAGTATTTT. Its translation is CASKIGGSSTDTQYF.

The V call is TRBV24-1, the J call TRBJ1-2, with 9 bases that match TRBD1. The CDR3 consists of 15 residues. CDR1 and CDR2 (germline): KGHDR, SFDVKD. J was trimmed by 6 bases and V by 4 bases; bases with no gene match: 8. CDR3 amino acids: CATSETGTGYHGYTF. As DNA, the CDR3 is TGTGCCACCAGTGAAACCGGGACAGGGTATCATGGCTACACCTTC.

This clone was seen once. CDR3 nucleotide sequence: TGTGCCAGTAGCCCCTCCCCAAACATTCAGTACTTC. Translated: CASSPSPNIQYF. The J gene is TRBJ2-4, the V gene TRBV19, with D hard to call. Germline assignment: CDR1 LNHDA and CDR2 SQIVND (reference sequence). The CDR3 spans 12 residues. Between the trimmed V and J ends, which lost 6 bases and 6 bases, there was a span of 9 bases.

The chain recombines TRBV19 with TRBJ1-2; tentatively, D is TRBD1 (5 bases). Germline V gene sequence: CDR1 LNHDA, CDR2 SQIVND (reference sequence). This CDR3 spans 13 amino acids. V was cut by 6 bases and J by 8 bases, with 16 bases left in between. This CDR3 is CASRSWDSSGYTF. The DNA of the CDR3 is TGTGCCAGTAGATCCTGGGACTCGTCCGGCTACACCTTC.

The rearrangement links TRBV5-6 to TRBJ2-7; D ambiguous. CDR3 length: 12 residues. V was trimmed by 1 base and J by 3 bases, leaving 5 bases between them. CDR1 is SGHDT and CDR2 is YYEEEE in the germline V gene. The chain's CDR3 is CASSLPFYEQYF. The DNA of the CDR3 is TGTGCCAGCAGCTTGCCATTCTACGAGCAGTACTTC.

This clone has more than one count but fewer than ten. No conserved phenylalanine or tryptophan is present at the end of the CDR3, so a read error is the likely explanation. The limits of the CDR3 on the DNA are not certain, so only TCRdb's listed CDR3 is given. CDR3 sequence: CASSFWDKLD. The chain carries TRBV6-5 and TRBJ1-2; TRBD1 was called by the table and not checked on the DNA. Germline V lookup: CDR1 MNHEY, CDR2 SVGAGI. The CDR3 is 10 residues long, ends included.

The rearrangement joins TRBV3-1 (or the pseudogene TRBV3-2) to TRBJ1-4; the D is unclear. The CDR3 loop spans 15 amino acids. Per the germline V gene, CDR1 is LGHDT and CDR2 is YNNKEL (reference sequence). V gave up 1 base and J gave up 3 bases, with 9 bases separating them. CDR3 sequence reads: CASSQGGVANEKLFF. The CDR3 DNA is TGTGCCAGCAGCCAAGGCGGCGTCGCTAATGAAAAACTGTTTTTT.

The CDR3 DNA reads TGTGCCAGTAGTATTCTCACCGGGACAGGGGGTAATTCACCCCTCCACTTT. Translated, it gives CASSILTGTGGNSPLHF. The chain carries TRBV19 and TRBJ1-6; 11 bases map to TRBD1. The CDR3 covers 17 residues. V lost 3 bases, J lost 6 bases, and 7 bases stayed unmatched. CDR1 and CDR2 (germline): LNHDA, SQIVND (reference sequence).

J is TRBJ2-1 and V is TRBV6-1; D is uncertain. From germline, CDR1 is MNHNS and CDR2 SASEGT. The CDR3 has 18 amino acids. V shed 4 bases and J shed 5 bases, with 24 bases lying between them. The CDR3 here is CASSGAETSRIFHNEQFF. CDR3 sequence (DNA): TGTGCCAGCAGTGGTGCCGAAACTTCGAGGATTTTCCACAATGAGCAGTTCTTC.

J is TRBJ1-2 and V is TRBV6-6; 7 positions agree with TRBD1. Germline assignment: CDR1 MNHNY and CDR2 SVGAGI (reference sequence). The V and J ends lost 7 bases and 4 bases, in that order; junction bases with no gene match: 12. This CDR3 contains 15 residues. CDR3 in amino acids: CASIRGEGAVYGYTF. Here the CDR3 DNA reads TGTGCCAGCATTCGAGGTGAGGGGGCAGTCTATGGCTACACCTTC.

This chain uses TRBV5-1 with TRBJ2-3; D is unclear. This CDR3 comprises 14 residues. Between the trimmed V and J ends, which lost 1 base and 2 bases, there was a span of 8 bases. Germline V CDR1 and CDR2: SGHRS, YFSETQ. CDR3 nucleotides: TGCGCCAGCAGCTTGACTGCACCCACAGATACGCAGTATTTT. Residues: CASSLTAPTDTQYF.

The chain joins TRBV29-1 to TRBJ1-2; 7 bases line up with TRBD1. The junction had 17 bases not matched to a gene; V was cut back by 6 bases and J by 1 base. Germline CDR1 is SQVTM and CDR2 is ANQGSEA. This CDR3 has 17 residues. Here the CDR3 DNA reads TGCAGCGTCGGACCTCTACAGGGGAAGGGGTTTAACTATGGCTACACCTTC. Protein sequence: CSVGPLQGKGFNYGYTF.

The CDR3 bases are TGTGCCAGCAGCCCGAGTCATGTACGCCCCTACAATGAGCAGTTCTTC. This gives the protein CASSPSHVRPYNEQFF. J is TRBJ2-1 and V is TRBV13; D ambiguous. Trimming shortened V by 5 bases and J by 2 bases, and 16 bases separated the two germline ends. Germline loops: CDR1 PRHDT, CDR2 FYEKMQ (reference sequence). The CDR3 is 16 residues long.

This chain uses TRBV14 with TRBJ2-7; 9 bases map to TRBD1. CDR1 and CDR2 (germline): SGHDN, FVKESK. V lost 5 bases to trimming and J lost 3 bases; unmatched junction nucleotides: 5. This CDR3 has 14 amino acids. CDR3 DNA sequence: TGTGCCAGCAGCGGGCGGGACAGGGTCTACGAGCAGTACTTC. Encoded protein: CASSGRDRVYEQYF.

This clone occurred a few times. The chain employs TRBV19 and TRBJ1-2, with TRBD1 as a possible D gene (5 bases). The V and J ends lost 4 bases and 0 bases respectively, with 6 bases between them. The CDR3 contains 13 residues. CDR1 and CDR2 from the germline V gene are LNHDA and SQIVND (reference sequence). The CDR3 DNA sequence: TGTGCCAGTAGTACGACAGCTAACTATGGCTACACCTTC. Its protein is CASSTTANYGYTF.

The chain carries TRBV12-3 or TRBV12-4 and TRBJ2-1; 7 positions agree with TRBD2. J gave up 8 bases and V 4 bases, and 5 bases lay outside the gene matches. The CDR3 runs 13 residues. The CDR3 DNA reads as TGTGCCAGCAGTTACACTAGCGTCCATGAGCAGTTCTTC. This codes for CASSYTSVHEQFF.

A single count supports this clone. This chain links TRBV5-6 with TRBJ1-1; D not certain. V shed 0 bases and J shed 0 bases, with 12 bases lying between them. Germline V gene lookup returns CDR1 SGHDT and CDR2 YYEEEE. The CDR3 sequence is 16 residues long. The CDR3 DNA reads TGTGCCAGCAGCTTGGCCGGAAGAGGCATGAACACTGAAGCTTTCTTT. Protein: CASSLAGRGMNTEAFF. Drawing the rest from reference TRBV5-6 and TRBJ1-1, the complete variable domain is DAGVTQSPTHLIKTRGQQVTLRCSPKSGHDTVSWYQQALGQGPQFIFQYYEEEERQRGNFPDRFSGHQFPNYSSELNVNALLLGDSALYLCASSLAGRGMNTEAFFGQGTRLTVV.